One sample yielded the 9 T cell receptor beta chains listed below, sequenced in a study of cytomegalovirus exposure and HLA in healthy donors. 13 Jbeta primers and 60 Vbeta primers were used for the PCR. Method: immunoSEQ multiplex PCR; TCRdb's copy keeps in-frame clones and lacks some. In the table there are about 55,000 clones, over 80% of which are singletons. The sequenced sample consisted of PBMCs. These receptors were taken from a man under 40 in good health and CMV-seronegative.

The chain carries TRBV7-2 and TRBJ2-3; 12 bases line up with TRBD2. The CDR3 runs 17 residues. V dropped 3 bases and J dropped 6; count of bases not matched to a gene: 10. Germline V gene lookup returns CDR1 SGHTA and CDR2 FQGNSA. For the CDR3, the DNA is TGTGCCAGCAGCTTCGCAGGACTAGCGGGGCTAGGTGATACGCAGTATTTT. This codes for CASSFAGLAGLGDTQYF.

This clone was counted once. The chain combines TRBV7-6 with TRBJ2-1; TRBD1 aligns across 9 bases. Trimming cost V 3 bases and J 6 bases; bases outside gene matches: 9. There are 16 residues in the CDR3. Germline CDR1 and CDR2: SGHVS and FNYEAQ. The CDR3 DNA sequence: TGTGCCAGCAGCTTTCCGAGGGACAGGGAGGCCAATGAGCAGTTCTTC. Translation: CASSFPRDREANEQFF. The full variable domain, rest sourced from reference TRBV7-6 and TRBJ2-1, is GAGVSQSPRYKVTKRGQDVALRCDPISGHVSLYWYRQALGQGPEFLTYFNYEAQQDKSGLPNDRFSAERPEGSISTLTIQRTEQRDSAMYRCASSFPRDREANEQFFGPGTRLTVL.

This clone was detected only once. J is TRBJ1-1 and V is TRBV18; D ambiguous. Germline V lookup: CDR1 KGHSH, CDR2 LQKENI. V was pared by 3 bases and J by 3 bases, with 8 bases between. This CDR3 has 13 amino acids. CDR3 residues: CASSPREDTEAFF. The CDR3 DNA reads as TGTGCCAGCTCACCGAGGGAGGACACTGAAGCTTTCTTT.

This clone was detected only a few times. The V gene is TRBV7-9, the J gene TRBJ1-6; perhaps TRBD1 as D (6 bases). Per germline, CDR1 SEHNR and CDR2 FQNEAQ (reference sequence). V lost 1 base and J lost 7, with 11 bases in between. The CDR3 runs 15 residues. Here the CDR3 reads CASSLVGTGNSPLHF. The CDR3 DNA reads TGTGCCAGCAGCTTAGTTGGCACAGGGAATTCACCCCTCCACTTT.

This chain links TRBV7-9 with TRBJ2-3, with 11 nucleotides matching TRBD2. CDR1 and CDR2 (germline): SEHNR, FQNEAQ (reference sequence). After removal of 4 bases from V and 5 bases from J, the junction contained 8 bases not matched to a gene. The length of the CDR3 is 16 residues. CDR3 amino acids: CASSSTRLAGIDTQYF. The CDR3 nucleotides are TGTGCCAGCAGCTCAACTAGACTAGCGGGGATAGATACGCAGTATTTT.

The chain carries TRBV4-3 and TRBJ2-1; a possible D gene is TRBD1 (6 bases). CDR3 size: 15 residues. The germline CDR1 and CDR2 sequences are LGHNA and YSLEER. Trimming stripped 4 bases from V and 7 bases from J, with 17 bases between. The CDR3 region has the DNA TGCGCCAGCAGCCGCCTATCAGGGGACGCGAATGAGCAGTTCTTC. Protein product: CASSRLSGDANEQFF.

The V call is TRBV7-9, the J call TRBJ2-1, with 9 bases matching TRBD2. In germline, CDR1 is SEHNR, CDR2 FQNEAQ (reference sequence). With 2 bases clipped from V and 5 bases from J, the junction kept 7 bases outside the gene matches. The CDR3 totals 16 residues. DNA of the CDR3: TGTGCCAGCAGCTTACGGGGGACTAGCAGCCACAATGAGCAGTTCTTC. Amino acid sequence: CASSLRGTSSHNEQFF.

This clone is a singleton in its sample. The chain combines TRBV9 with TRBJ2-3, with no clear D. The germline CDR1 and CDR2 sequences are SGDLS and YYNGEE. CDR3 length: 15 residues. V shed 0 bases and J shed 0 bases, with 8 bases lying between them. The CDR3 spells CASSVGYRSTDTQYF. As DNA, the CDR3 is TGTGCCAGCAGCGTAGGATACCGGAGCACAGATACGCAGTATTTT.

V usage is TRBV18 and J usage is TRBJ1-6, with D possibly being TRBD1 (5 bases). V was trimmed by 3 bases and J by 7 bases, leaving 13 bases between them. This CDR3 comprises 15 residues. Germline V lookup: CDR1 KGHSH, CDR2 LQKENI. The CDR3 reads CASSPYDSQNSPLHF. CDR3 bases: TGTGCCAGCTCACCCTACGACAGCCAGAATTCACCCCTCCACTTT.